This is a list of T cell receptor beta chains from one sample in a study of CD8 T cells in Susac syndrome. TCRdb re-called the immunoSEQ multiplex PCR reads through MiXCR, storing one row per CDR3 protein. Of about 120,000 distinct CDR3 sequences listed, 80% to 95% are singletons. The specimen sequenced was CD8+ T cells from PBMCs. Every receptor here comes from a human donor in good health. The CDR3 runs from the conserved cysteine through the conserved F or W. Fields, in order: CDR3 length, J gene, D gene, V gene, clone size, CDR3 protein, CDR3 DNA. The D gene is left open where the match is weak. A clone size is listed for some rows: how often the clone was seen (once, few, many), or a class if it is expanded.

18	TRBJ2-1	NA	TRBV23-1	once	CASSPWLGSGGIYNEQFF	TGCGCCAGCAGTCCTTGGCTCGGGTCTGGCGGTATCTACAATGAGCAGTTCTTC
16	TRBJ2-1	TRBD2	TRBV14	NA	CASSQKGTSGRLGWFF	TGTGCCAGCAGCCAAAAGGGGACTAGCGGGAGACTAGGGTGGTTCTTC
16	TRBJ1-2	NA	TRBV7-2	NA	CASSSVNGLSNYGYTF	TGTGCCAGCAGCTCCGTAAACGGACTTAGTAACTATGGCTACACCTTC
13	TRBJ1-5	NA	TRBV6-2/TRBV6-3	NA	CASTWGLPQPQHF	TGTGCCAGCACCTGGGGGCTCCCTCAGCCCCAGCATTTT
12	TRBJ2-2	NA	TRBV7-3	NA	CASSNVLGELFF	TGTGCCAGCAGTAACGTCCTCGGGGAGCTGTTTTTT
15	TRBJ2-3	NA	TRBV5-1	NA	CASSPDPSGEDTQYF	TGCGCCAGCAGCCCGGACCCCTCGGGGGAAGATACGCAGTATTTT
14	TRBJ2-7	TRBD1	TRBV11-2	NA	CASSPGTGDDEQYF	TGTGCCAGCAGCCCCGGGACAGGGGATGACGAGCAGTACTTC
13	TRBJ2-7	NA	TRBV2	NA	CASTGTYSYEQYF	TGTGCCAGCACCGGGACATACTCCTACGAGCAGTACTTC
16	TRBJ2-1	NA	TRBV29-1	once	CTLRTKVAASYNEQFF	TGCACCCTGAGGACAAAGGTAGCGGCCTCCTACAATGAGCAGTTCTTC
14	TRBJ1-6	NA	TRBV5-1	few	CASSPWEDNSPLHF	TGCGCCAGCAGCCCTTGGGAGGATAATTCACCCCTCCACTTT
14	TRBJ1-1	NA	TRBV3-1	NA	CASSQVGENTEAFF	TGTGCCAGCAGCCAAGTAGGGGAGAACACTGAAGCTTTCTTT
16	TRBJ2-3	NA	TRBV5-6	NA	CASSLFSAGSTDTQYF	TGTGCCAGCAGCTTATTTTCGGCGGGAAGCACAGATACGCAGTATTTT
18	TRBJ1-3	TRBD1	TRBV13	NA	CASILTGAVSTSGNTIYF	TGTGCCAGCATACTTACAGGGGCAGTTTCTACCTCTGGAAACACCATATATTTT
10	TRBJ2-1	NA	TRBV29-1	NA	CSVDPGEQFF	TGCAGCGTTGATCCTGGGGAGCAGTTCTTC
15	TRBJ1-1	NA	TRBV3-1	NA	CASSPGGSGNTGAFF	TGTGCCAGCAGCCCCGGGGGCAGCGGGAACACTGGAGCTTTCTTT
16	TRBJ2-2	TRBD1	TRBV5-1	NA	CASSSRTGGSTGELFF	TGCGCCAGCAGCTCCCGGACAGGGGGCAGCACCGGGGAGCTGTTTTTT
17	TRBJ1-5	NA	TRBV7-2	once	CASSPDMHRYSNQPQHF	TGTGCCAGCAGCCCTGACATGCATAGATATAGCAATCAGCCCCAGCATTTT
12	TRBJ2-3	NA	TRBV7-2	NA	CASSLFEDTQYF	TGTGCCAGCAGCTTATTCGAAGATACGCAGTATTTT
13	TRBJ2-7	NA	TRBV2	NA	CASRDGSSYEQYF	TGTGCCAGCAGGGACGGTAGCTCCTACGAGCAGTACTTC
16	TRBJ2-1	TRBD2	TRBV5-1	NA	CASSLARLAGLDEQFF	TGCGCCAGCAGCTTGGCCCGACTAGCGGGACTCGATGAGCAGTTCTTC
17	TRBJ1-3	TRBD1	TRBV2	NA	CASRGETDRLLGNTIYF	TGTGCCAGCAGGGGCGAAACGGACAGGCTCCTGGGAAACACCATATATTTT
17	TRBJ2-2	TRBD2	TRBV5-1	NA	CASSLVTSGGDTGELFF	TGCGCCAGCAGCTTGGTCACTAGCGGGGGAGACACCGGGGAGCTGTTTTTT
14	TRBJ2-7	NA	TRBV5-1	NA	CASSLTGSSYEQYF	TGTGCCAGCAGTTTAACAGGCAGCTCCTACGAGCAGTACTTC
14	TRBJ1-5	NA	TRBV7-2	NA	CASTRVGSNQPQHF	TGTGCCAGCACCCGCGTTGGGAGCAATCAGCCCCAGCATTTT
13	TRBJ2-5	NA	TRBV5-6	NA	CASSKEIQETQYF	TGTGCCAGCAGCAAGGAGATCCAAGAGACCCAGTACTTC
16	TRBJ2-1	NA	TRBV21-1	once	CASSTKTGTGGNEQFF	TGTGCCAGCAGCACTAAGACCGGGACAGGGGGTAATGAGCAGTTCTTC
16	TRBJ2-3	TRBD2	TRBV5-1	NA	CASSLQTSGTTDTQYF	TGCGCCAGCAGCTTGCAGACTAGCGGTACGACAGATACGCAGTATTTT
14	TRBJ1-4	NA	TRBV5-1	NA	CASSLDGFNEKLFF	TGCGCCAGCAGCTTGGACGGCTTTAATGAAAAACTGTTTTTT
15	TRBJ2-7	NA	TRBV5-4	once	CASSLELGAYYEQYF	TGTGCCAGCAGCTTGGAACTCGGAGCCTACTACGAGCAGTACTTC
15	TRBJ2-7	TRBD2	TRBV10-3	NA	CAISEGLAGLYEQYF	TGTGCCATCAGTGAGGGCCTAGCGGGACTCTACGAGCAGTACTTC
18	TRBJ2-1	NA	TRBV12-5	NA	CASGLAPLEAGGKNEQFF	TGTGCTAGTGGTTTGGCTCCACTAGAAGCGGGCGGTAAGAATGAGCAGTTCTTC
15	TRBJ1-1	NA	TRBV7-2	once	CASSLAPQSRSGAFF	TGTGCCAGCAGCTTAGCCCCACAGTCGCGGTCGGGGGCTTTCTTT
19	TRBJ2-2	TRBD1	TRBV7-9	NA	CASSSKLQGSSSNTGELFF	TGTGCCAGCAGCTCAAAATTACAGGGGTCAAGTTCGAACACCGGGGAGCTGTTTTTT
14	TRBJ1-3	NA	TRBV7-8	NA	CASSLGVPGNTIYF	TGTGCCAGCAGCTTAGGGGTACCTGGAAACACCATATATTTT
16	TRBJ2-7	NA	TRBV7-3	NA	CASSLAPTASRGEQYF	TGTGCCAGCAGCTTAGCCCCCACAGCCAGCAGAGGCGAGCAGTACTTC
19	TRBJ1-5	TRBD1	TRBV2	NA	CASTVGGTGGFGGNQPQHF	TGTGCCAGCACCGTGGGTGGGACAGGGGGCTTCGGTGGCAATCAGCCCCAGCATTTT
16	TRBJ2-1	TRBD2	TRBV2	NA	CASSEALSGRFYEQFF	TGTGCCAGCAGTGAAGCGCTTAGCGGGAGGTTCTATGAGCAGTTCTTC
15	TRBJ2-1	NA	TRBV9	NA	CASSVVVGSSHEQFF	TGTGCCAGCAGCGTAGTTGTCGGGAGTTCCCATGAGCAGTTCTTC
17	TRBJ2-4	NA	TRBV23-1	NA	CASSQSTGTYPKNIQYF	TGCGCCAGCAGTCAATCGACGGGAACTTACCCCAAAAACATTCAGTACTTC
14	TRBJ1-1	NA	TRBV7-2	NA	CASSSASPNTEAFF	TGTGCCAGCAGCTCGGCCAGCCCGAACACTGAAGCTTTCTTT
13	TRBJ2-7	NA	TRBV5-1	once	CASSSSENYEQYF	TGCGCCAGCAGCTCCAGCGAGAATTACGAGCAGTACTTC
15	TRBJ1-1	NA	TRBV19	NA	CASSISGGTNTEAFF	TGTGCCAGTAGTATCTCGGGGGGGACAAACACTGAAGCTTTCTTT
13	TRBJ1-2	NA	TRBV12-3/TRBV12-4	NA	CASSFSGAEGYTF	TGTGCCAGCAGTTTTTCGGGGGCCGAGGGCTACACCTTC
15	TRBJ2-1	NA	TRBV9	NA	CASSVGRGPYNEQFF	TGTGCCAGCAGCGTAGGGAGGGGCCCCTACAATGAGCAGTTCTTC
15	TRBJ2-2	NA	TRBV27	NA	CASSLSNRVAGELFF	TGTGCCAGCAGTTTATCAAATCGGGTAGCCGGGGAGCTGTTTTTT
13	TRBJ1-5	NA	TRBV7-2	NA	CASSSNSNQPQHF	TGTGCCAGCAGCTCAAATAGCAATCAGCCCCAGCATTTT
13	TRBJ2-1	NA	TRBV6-1	NA	CASSESLANEQFF	TGTGCCAGCAGTGAAAGTCTGGCAAACGAGCAGTTCTTC
16	TRBJ2-1	NA	TRBV6-1	NA	CASSARPFRSYNEQFF	TGTGCCAGCAGTGCCCGACCGTTTCGCTCCTACAATGAGCAGTTCTTC
18	TRBJ2-6	TRBD1	TRBV19	NA	CASSIEGQGFSGANVLTF	TGTGCCAGTAGTATAGAGGGACAGGGTTTCTCTGGGGCCAACGTCCTGACTTTC
17	TRBJ2-6	NA	TRBV7-3	NA	CASSFEGGSSGANVLTF	TGTGCCAGCAGCTTCGAGGGGGGGAGCTCTGGGGCCAACGTCCTGACTTTC
14	TRBJ1-1	NA	TRBV12-3/TRBV12-4	once	CASSPPRGNTEAFF	TGTGCCAGCTCGCCCCCACGGGGAAACACTGAAGCTTTCTTT
13	TRBJ2-7	NA	TRBV12-3/TRBV12-4	NA	CASSSDTSYEQYF	TGTGCCAGCAGTTCGGACACTTCCTACGAGCAGTACTTC
16	TRBJ2-7	TRBD2	TRBV6-1	NA	CASSGPGSGGTYEQYF	TGTGCCAGCAGTGGACCGGGTAGCGGGGGGACCTACGAGCAGTACTTC
15	TRBJ2-3	TRBD2	TRBV20-1	few	CSAFKAGGRTDTQYF	TGCAGTGCTTTTAAAGCGGGGGGGAGAACAGATACGCAGTATTTT
14	TRBJ2-7	NA	TRBV7-2	NA	CASSLATGSGEQYF	TGTGCCAGCAGCTTAGCAACAGGGTCAGGCGAGCAGTACTTC
14	TRBJ2-5	NA	TRBV7-2	NA	CASSRGGVGETQYF	TGTGCCAGCAGCCGAGGGGGTGTCGGAGAGACCCAGTACTTC
17	TRBJ1-5	TRBD1	TRBV4-2	NA	CASSQETGLNSNQPQHF	TGTGCCAGCAGCCAAGAGACAGGGCTGAATAGCAATCAGCCCCAGCATTTT
14	TRBJ2-1	NA	TRBV18	NA	CASSPIDSYNEQFF	TGTGCCAGCTCACCAATCGACAGTTACAATGAGCAGTTCTTC
14	TRBJ2-7	NA	TRBV2	NA	CASAPFGGPYEQYF	TGTGCCAGCGCTCCGTTTGGAGGACCCTACGAGCAGTACTTC